What follows describes a single TCR beta chain. The sample belongs to a study of blood T cell repertoires in COVID-19. In the study overall: Nucleic acid was either cDNA or gDNA, and it came from T cells, B-cell-depleted T cells, or PBMCs.

The germline gives CDR1 SGHTA, CDR2 FQGNSA. The junction had 8 bases not matched to a gene; V was cut back by 1 base and J by 7 bases. This CDR3 contains 15 residues. Method: immunoSEQ multiplex PCR; TCRdb's copy keeps in-frame clones and lacks some. This table has 300,000 to 400,000 clones, around 87% appearing once. The sequence came from a woman aged 55-75 years with COVID-19, enrolled during active disease. The gene calls are TRBV7-2 and TRBJ2-7, with TRBD1 matching over 9 bases. The material sequenced was peripheral blood. The CDR3 DNA sequence: TGTGCCAGCAGCTTAGGGGGACAGGGCTTGCAAGAGCAGTACTTC. It is translated as CASSLGGQGLQEQYF.